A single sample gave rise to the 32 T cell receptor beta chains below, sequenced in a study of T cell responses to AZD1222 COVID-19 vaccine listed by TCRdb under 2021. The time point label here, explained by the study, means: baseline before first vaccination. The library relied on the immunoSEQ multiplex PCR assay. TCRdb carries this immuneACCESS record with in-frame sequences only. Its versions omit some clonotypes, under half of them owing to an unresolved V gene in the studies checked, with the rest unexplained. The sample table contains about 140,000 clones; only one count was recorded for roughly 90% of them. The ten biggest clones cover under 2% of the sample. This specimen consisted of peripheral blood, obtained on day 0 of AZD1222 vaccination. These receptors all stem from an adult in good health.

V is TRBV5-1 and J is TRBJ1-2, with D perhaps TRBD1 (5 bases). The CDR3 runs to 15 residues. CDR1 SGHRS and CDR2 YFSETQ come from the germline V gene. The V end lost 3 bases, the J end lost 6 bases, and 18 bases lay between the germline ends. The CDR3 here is CASSSNSFRGDGYTF. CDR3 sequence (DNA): TGCGCCAGCAGCTCCAATTCTTTTAGGGGTGATGGCTACACCTTC.

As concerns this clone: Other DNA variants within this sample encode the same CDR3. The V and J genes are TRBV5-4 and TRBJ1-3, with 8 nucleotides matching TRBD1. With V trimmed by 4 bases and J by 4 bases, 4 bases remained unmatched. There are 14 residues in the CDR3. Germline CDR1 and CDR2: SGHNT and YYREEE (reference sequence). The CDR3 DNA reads TGTGCCAGCAGCCTGACAGGGGCGGGAAACACCATATATTTT. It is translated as CASSLTGAGNTIYF.

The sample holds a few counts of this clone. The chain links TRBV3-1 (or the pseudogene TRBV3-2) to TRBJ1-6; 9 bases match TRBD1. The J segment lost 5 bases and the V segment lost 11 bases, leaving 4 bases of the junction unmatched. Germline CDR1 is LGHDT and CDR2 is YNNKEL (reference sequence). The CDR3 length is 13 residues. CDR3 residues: CAVRTGDNSPLHF. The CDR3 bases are TGTGCCGTCCGGACAGGGGATAATTCACCCCTCCACTTT.

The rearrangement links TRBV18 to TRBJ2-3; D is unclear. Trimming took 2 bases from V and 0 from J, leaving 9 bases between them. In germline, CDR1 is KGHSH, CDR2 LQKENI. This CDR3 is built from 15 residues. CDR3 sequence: CASSPLRLSTDTQYF. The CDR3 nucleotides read TGTGCCAGCTCACCATTGAGACTGAGCACAGATACGCAGTATTTT. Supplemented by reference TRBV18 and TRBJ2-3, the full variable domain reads NAGVMQNPRHLVRRRGQEARLRCSPMKGHSHVYWYRQLPEEGLKFMVYLQKENIIDESGMPKERFSAEFPKEGPSILRIQQVVRGDSAAYFCASSPLRLSTDTQYFGPGTRLTVL.

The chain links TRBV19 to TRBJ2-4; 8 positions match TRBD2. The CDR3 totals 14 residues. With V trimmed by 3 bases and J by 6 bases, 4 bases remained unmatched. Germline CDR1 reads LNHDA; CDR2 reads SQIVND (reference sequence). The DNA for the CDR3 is TGTGCCAGTAGTATCGGGGGGGCGGGAAACATTCAGTACTTC. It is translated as CASSIGGAGNIQYF.

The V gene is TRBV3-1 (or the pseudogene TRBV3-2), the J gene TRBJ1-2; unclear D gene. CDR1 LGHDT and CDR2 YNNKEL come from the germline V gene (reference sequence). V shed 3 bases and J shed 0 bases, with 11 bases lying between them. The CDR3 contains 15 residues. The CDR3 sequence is CASSQWGTSNYGYTF. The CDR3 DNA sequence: TGTGCCAGCAGCCAGTGGGGAACTTCTAACTATGGCTACACCTTC.

CDR3: CASSPTSGGSETQYF. In DNA, the CDR3 is TGTGCCAGCAGTCCGACTAGCGGGGGATCGGAGACCCAGTACTTC. V is TRBV25-1 and J is TRBJ2-5, with 12 bases aligning to TRBD2. Germline CDR1 reads MGHDK; CDR2 reads SYGVNS. V dropped 5 bases and J dropped 5; count of bases not matched to a gene: 6. The CDR3 contains 15 residues.

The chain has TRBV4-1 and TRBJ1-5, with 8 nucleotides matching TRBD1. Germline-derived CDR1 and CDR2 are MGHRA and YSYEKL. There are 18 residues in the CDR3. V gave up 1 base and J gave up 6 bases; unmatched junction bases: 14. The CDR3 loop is CASSQARGGRGLIQPQHF. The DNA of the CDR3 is TGCGCCAGCAGCCAAGCCCGAGGGGGCAGGGGGCTTATTCAGCCCCAGCATTTT.

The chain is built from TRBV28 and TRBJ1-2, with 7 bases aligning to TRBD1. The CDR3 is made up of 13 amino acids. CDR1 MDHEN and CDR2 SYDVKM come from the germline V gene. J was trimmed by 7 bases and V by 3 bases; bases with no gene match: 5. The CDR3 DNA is TGTGCCAGCAGTTTGCTTAGGGGGCTTGGCTACACCTTC. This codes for CASSLLRGLGYTF.

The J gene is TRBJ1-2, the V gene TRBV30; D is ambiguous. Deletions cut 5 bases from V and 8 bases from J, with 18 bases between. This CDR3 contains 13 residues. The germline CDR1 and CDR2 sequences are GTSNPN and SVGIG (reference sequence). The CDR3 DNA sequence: TGTGCCTGGGATCCCGACGGTTTAACGGGCTACACCTTC. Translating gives CAWDPDGLTGYTF.

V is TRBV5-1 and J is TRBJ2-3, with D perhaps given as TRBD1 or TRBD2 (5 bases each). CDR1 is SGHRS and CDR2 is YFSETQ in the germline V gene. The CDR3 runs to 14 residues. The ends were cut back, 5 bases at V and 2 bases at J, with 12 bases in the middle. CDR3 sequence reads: CASRRTGATDTQYF. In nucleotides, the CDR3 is TGCGCCAGCAGACGGACCGGGGCCACAGATACGCAGTATTTT.

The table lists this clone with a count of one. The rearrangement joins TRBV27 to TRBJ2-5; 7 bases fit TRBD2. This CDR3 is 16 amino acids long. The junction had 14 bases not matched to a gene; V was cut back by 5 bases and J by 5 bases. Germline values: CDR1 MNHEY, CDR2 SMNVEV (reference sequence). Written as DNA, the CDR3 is TGTGCCAGCAGTCGAGGGGCGACTAGCATTCCGGAGACCCAGTACTTC. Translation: CASSRGATSIPETQYF.

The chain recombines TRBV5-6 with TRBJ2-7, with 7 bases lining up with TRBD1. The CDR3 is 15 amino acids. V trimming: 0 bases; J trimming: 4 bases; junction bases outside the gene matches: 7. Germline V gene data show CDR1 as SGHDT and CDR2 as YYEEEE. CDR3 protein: CASSLDAGTAYEQYF. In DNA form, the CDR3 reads TGTGCCAGCAGCTTGGACGCCGGGACAGCTTACGAGCAGTACTTC.

The CDR3 region is CASSVPRGNTEAFF. The DNA for the CDR3 is TGTGCCAGCAGCGTCCCCAGGGGGAACACTGAAGCTTTCTTT. This chain joins TRBV9 and TRBJ1-1, with a tentative D call TRBD1 (6 bases). Germline CDR1 and CDR2: SGDLS and YYNGEE. Trimming pared 2 bases from V and 1 base from J, leaving 9 bases between. The CDR3 spans 14 residues.

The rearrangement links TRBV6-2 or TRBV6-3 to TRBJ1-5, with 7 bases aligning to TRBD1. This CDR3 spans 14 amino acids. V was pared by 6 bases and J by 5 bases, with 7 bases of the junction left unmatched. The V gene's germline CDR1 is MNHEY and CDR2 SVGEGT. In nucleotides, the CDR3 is TGTGCCAGCAGCTTATCAGGGGGGTATCAGCCCCAGCATTTT. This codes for CASSLSGGYQPQHF.

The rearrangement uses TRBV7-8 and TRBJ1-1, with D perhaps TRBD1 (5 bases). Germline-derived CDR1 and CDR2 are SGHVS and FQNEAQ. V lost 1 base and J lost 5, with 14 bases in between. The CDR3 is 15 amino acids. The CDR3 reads CASSLDEGLLTEAFF. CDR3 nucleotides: TGTGCCAGCAGCTTAGATGAGGGACTCTTAACTGAAGCTTTCTTT. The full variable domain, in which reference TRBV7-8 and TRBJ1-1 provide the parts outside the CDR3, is GAGVSQSPRYKVAKRGQDVALRCDPISGHVSLFWYQQALGQGPEFLTYFQNEAQLDKSGLPSDRFFAERPEGSVSTLKIQRTQQEDSAVYLCASSLDEGLLTEAFFGQGTRLTVV.

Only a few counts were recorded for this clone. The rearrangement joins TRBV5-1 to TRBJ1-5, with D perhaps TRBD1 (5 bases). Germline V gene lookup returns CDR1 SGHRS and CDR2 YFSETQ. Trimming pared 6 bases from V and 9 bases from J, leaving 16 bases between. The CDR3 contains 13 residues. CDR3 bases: TGCGCCAGCACCTTTTGGGGGACGCGGCCCCAGCATTTT. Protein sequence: CASTFWGTRPQHF.

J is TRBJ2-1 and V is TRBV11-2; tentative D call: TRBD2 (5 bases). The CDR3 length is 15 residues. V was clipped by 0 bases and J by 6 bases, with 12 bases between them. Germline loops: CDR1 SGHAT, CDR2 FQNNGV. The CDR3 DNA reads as TGTGCCAGCAGCTTAGATCTGAGTGGAGGCAATGAGCAGTTCTTC. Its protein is CASSLDLSGGNEQFF. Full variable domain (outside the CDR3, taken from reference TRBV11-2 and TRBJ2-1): EAGVAQSPRYKIIEKRQSVAFWCNPISGHATLYWYQQILGQGPKLLIQFQNNGVVDDSQLPKDRFSAERLKGVDSTLKIQPAKLEDSAVYLCASSLDLSGGNEQFFGPGTRLTVL.

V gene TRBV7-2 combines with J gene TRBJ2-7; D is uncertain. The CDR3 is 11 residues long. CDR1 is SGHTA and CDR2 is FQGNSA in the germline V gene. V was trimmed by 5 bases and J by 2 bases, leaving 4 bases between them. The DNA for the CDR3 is TGTGCCAGCAGCCTAACCTACGAGCAGTACTTC. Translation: CASSLTYEQYF. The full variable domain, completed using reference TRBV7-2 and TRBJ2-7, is GAGVSQSPSNKVTEKGKDVELRCDPISGHTALYWYRQSLGQGLEFLIYFQGNSAPDKSGLPSDRFSAERTGGSVSTLTIQRTQQEDSAVYLCASSLTYEQYFGPGTRLTVT.

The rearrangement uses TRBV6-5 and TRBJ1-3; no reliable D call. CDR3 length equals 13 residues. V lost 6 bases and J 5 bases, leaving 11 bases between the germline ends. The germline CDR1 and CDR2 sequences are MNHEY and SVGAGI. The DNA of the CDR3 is TGTGCCAGCAGGAAGACGGTGAGAAACACCATATATTTT. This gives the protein CASRKTVRNTIYF.

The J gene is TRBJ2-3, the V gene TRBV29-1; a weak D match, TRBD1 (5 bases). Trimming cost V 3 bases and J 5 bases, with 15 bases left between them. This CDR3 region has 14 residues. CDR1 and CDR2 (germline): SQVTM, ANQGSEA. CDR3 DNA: TGCAGCGTTGACTTTAGGGCAGGGCAAGATACGCAGTATTTT. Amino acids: CSVDFRAGQDTQYF.

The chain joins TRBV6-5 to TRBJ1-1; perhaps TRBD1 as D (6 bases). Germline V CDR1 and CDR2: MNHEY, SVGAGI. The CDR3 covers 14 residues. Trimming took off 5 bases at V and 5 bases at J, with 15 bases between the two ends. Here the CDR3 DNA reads TGTGCCAGCAGTCAGGGGATTCAGGGTACTGAAGCTTTCTTT. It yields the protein CASSQGIQGTEAFF.

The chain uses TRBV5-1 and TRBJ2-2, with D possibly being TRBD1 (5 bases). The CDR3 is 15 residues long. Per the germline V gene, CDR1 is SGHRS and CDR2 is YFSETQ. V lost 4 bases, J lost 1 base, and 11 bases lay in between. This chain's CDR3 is CASSNPTVNTGELFF. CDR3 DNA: TGCGCCAGCAGCAACCCGACAGTGAACACCGGGGAGCTGTTTTTT.

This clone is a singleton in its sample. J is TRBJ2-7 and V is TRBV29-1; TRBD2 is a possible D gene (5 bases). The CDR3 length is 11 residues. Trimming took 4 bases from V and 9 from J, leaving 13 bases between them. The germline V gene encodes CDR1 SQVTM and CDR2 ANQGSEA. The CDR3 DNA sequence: TGCAGCGTTGTTGAGGGTTTCGGGCAGTACTTC. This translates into CSVVEGFGQYF.

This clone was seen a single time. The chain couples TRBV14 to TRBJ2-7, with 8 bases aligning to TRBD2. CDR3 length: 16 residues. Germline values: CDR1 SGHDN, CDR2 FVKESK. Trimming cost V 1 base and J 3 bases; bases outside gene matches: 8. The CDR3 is CASSQGKLAEDYEQYF. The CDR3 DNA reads TGTGCCAGCAGCCAAGGAAAACTAGCGGAGGACTACGAGCAGTACTTC.

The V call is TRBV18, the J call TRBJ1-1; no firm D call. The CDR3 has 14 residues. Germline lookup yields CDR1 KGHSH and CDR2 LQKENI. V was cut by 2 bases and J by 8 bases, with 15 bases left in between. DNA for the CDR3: TGTGCCAGCTCACCAGTGGCGTCCCTCAGGGAAGCTTTCTTT. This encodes CASSPVASLREAFF. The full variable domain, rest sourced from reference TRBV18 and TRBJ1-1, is NAGVMQNPRHLVRRRGQEARLRCSPMKGHSHVYWYRQLPEEGLKFMVYLQKENIIDESGMPKERFSAEFPKEGPSILRIQQVVRGDSAAYFCASSPVASLREAFFGQGTRLTVV.

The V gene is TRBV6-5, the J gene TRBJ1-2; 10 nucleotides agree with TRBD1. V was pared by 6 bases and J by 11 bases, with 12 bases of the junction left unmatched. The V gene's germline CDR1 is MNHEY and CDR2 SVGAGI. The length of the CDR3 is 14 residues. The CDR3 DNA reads TGTGCCAGCAGAGGGGACAGGGGCCTTGGGTATTACACCTTC. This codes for CASRGDRGLGYYTF.

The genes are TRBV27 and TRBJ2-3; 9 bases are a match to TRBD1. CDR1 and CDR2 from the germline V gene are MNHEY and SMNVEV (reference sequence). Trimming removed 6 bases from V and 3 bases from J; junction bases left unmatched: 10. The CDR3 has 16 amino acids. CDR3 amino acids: CASSPGTGGWTDTQYF. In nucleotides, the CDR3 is TGTGCCAGCAGCCCCGGTACAGGGGGCTGGACAGATACGCAGTATTTT.

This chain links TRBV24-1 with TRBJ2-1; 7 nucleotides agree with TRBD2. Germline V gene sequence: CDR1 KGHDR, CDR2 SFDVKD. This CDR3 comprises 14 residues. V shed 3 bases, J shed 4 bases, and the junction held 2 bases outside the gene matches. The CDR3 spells CATSDPGGYNEQFF. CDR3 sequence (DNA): TGTGCCACCAGTGATCCGGGGGGTTACAATGAGCAGTTCTTC.

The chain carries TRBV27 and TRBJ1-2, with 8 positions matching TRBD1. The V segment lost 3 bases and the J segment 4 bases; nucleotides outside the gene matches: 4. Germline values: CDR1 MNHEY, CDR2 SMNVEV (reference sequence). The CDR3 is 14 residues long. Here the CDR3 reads CASSFRTGIYGYTF. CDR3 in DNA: TGTGCCAGCAGTTTCCGGACAGGGATCTATGGCTACACCTTC.

CDR3 loop: CASYRDRHSNQPQHF. The CDR3 DNA reads TGTGCCAGCTACCGGGACAGACATAGCAATCAGCCCCAGCATTTT. The V call is TRBV2, the J call TRBJ1-5, with 7 nucleotides matching TRBD1. Per the germline V gene, CDR1 is SNHLY and CDR2 is FYNNEI. V dropped 8 bases and J dropped 0; count of bases not matched to a gene: 7. CDR3 size: 15 residues.

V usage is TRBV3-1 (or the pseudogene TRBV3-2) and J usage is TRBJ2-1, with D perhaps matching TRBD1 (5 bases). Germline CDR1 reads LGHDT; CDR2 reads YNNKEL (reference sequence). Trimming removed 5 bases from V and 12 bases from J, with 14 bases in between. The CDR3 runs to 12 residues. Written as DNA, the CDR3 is TGTGCCAGCAGCTTGCCATCCCAGGGGCAGTTCTTC. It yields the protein CASSLPSQGQFF.